The rows below give T cell receptor delta chains drawn from one sample of a study of Vγ9Vδ2 T cells in congenital toxoplasmosis. TCRdb re-called clones from the reads via CATT. The sample shows some 200 delta-chain clones, roughly a tenth of them seen only once. Sequenced input: gamma-delta T cells from blood. The receptors derive from a child under 10 years old born to a mother with Toxoplasma gondii infection during pregnancy, either congenitally infected or uninfected (not recorded which). CDR3s include the opening cysteine and the closing phenylalanine or tryptophan. Each record gives: J gene, clone size, D gene, V gene, CDR3 protein, CDR3 DNA. A D gene is named only where the DNA matches it firmly. The size field is filled for only some rows; it gives once, few, many or a size class.

>TRDJ3|hyperexpanded|TRDD3|TRDV2
CACDILGDTQGKTRQMFF
TGTGCCTGTGACATTTTGGGGGATACGCAAGGAAAGACCCGACAGATGTTTTTC
>TRDJ1|hyperexpanded|TRDD3|TRDV1
CALGAQEPLPCTAGDTTDKLIF
TGTGCTCTTGGGGCACAAGAACCGCTTCCCTGTACTGCGGGGGATACTACCGATAAACTCATCTTT
>TRDJ3|hyperexpanded|TRDD3|TRDV2
CACDPVLGDSSWDTRQMFF
TGTGCCTGTGACCCCGTACTGGGGGATTCCTCCTGGGACACCCGACAGATGTTTTTC
>TRDJ1|NA|NA|TRDV1
CALGSGWDRTDKLIF
TGTGCTCTTGGGAGTGGATGGGATAGGACCGATAAACTCATCTTT
>TRDJ1|NA|TRDD3|TRDV1
CALGGVGVLLGLLGDNKYTDKLIF
TGTGCTCTTGGGGGCGTGGGGGTCCTACTGGGACTACTGGGGGATAATAAGTACACCGATAAACTCATCTTT
>TRDJ1|NA|TRDD3|TRDV2
CACDPVLGDSSWDTDKLIF
TGTGCCTGTGACCCCGTACTGGGGGATTCCTCCTGGGACACCGATAAACTCATCTTT
>TRDJ2|few|TRDD3|TRDV2
CACDPVLGDILTAQLFF
TGTGCCTGTGACCCCGTACTGGGGGATATTTTGACAGCACAACTCTTCTTT
>TRDJ3|hyperexpanded|NA|TRDV2
CACDTTEGLSWDTRQMFF
TGTGCCTGTGACACTACGGAGGGCCTCTCCTGGGACACCCGACAGATGTTTTTC
>TRDJ1|NA|TRDD3|TRDV2
CACDIPGDTTDKLIF
TGTGCCTGTGACATACCGGGGGATACTACCGATAAACTCATCTTT
>TRDJ1|NA|NA|TRDV3
CALRPSKPTGPYTDKLIF
TGTGCCTTGAGACCTTCCAAACCCACTGGACCCTACACCGATAAACTCATCTTT
>TRDJ1|large|TRDD3|TRAV14/DV4
CAMRVDPRWTGGYSSDKLIF
TGTGCAATGAGAGTCGATCCACGATGGACTGGGGGATACTCCTCGGATAAACTCATCTTT
>TRDJ2|hyperexpanded|TRDD3|TRDV2
CACDILGDLTAQLFF
TGTGCCTGTGACATACTGGGGGATTTGACAGCACAACTCTTCTTT
>TRDJ2|few|TRDD3|TRDV2
CACDGVLGDLTAQLFF
TGTGCCTGTGACGGGGTACTGGGGGATTTGACAGCACAACTCTTCTTT
>TRDJ1|NA|NA|TRDV2
CACDTDKLIF
TGTGCCTGTGACACCGATAAACTCATCTTT
>TRDJ1|hyperexpanded|TRDD3|TRDV2
CACDTWGIRTDKLIF
TGTGCCTGTGACACCTGGGGGATACGCACCGATAAACTCATCTTT
>TRDJ1|NA|NA|TRDV1
CALGEGFERGTDKLIF
TGTGCTCTTGGGGAAGGGTTTGAAAGGGGCACCGATAAACTCATCTTT
>TRDJ1|NA|TRDD3|TRDV2
CACDPVLGDSDKLIF
TGTGCCTGTGACCCCGTACTGGGGGATTCCGATAAACTCATCTTT